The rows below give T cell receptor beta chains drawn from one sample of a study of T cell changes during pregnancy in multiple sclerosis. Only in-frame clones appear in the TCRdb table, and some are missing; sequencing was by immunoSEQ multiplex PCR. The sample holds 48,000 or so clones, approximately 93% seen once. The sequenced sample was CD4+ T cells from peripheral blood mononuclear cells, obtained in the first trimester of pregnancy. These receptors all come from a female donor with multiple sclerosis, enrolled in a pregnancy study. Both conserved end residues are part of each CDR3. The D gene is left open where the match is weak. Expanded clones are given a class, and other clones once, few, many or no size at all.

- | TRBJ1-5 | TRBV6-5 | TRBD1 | CASSRTGYSNQPQHF | TGTGCCAGCAGCCGGACAGGTTATAGCAATCAGCCCCAGCATTTT
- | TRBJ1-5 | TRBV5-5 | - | CASSWTDAFRDGPQHF | TGTGCCAGCAGCTGGACAGACGCGTTTCGTGATGGGCCCCAGCATTTT
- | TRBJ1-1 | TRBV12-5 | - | CASGLVRGDTEAFF | TGTGCTAGTGGTTTGGTACGGGGTGACACTGAAGCTTTCTTT
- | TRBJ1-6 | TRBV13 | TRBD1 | CASSSLDRDSPLHF | TGTGCCAGCAGCTCTCTAGACAGGGATTCACCCCTCCACTTT
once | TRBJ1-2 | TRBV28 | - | CATLEEGNHYGYTF | TGTGCCACTTTAGAGGAGGGGAACCACTATGGCTACACCTTC
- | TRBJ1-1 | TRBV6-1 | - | CASTRGSVNTEAFF | TGTGCCAGCACGCGGGGTTCTGTGAACACTGAAGCTTTCTTT
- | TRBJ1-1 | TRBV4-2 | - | CASSQEGQGTEAFF | TGTGCCAGCAGCCAAGAAGGCCAGGGGACTGAAGCTTTCTTT
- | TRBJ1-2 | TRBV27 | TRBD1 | CASSPGTGYGYTF | TGTGCCAGCAGTCCCGGGACAGGCTATGGCTACACCTTC
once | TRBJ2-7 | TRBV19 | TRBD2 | CASSLGGGDSYEQYF | TGTGCCAGTAGTCTAGGCGGGGGGGATTCCTACGAGCAGTACTTC
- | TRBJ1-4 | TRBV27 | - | CASSLLGANEKLFF | TGTGCCAGCAGTTTACTGGGCGCTAATGAAAAACTGTTTTTT
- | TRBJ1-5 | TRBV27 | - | CASSFAGDNQPQHF | TGTGCCAGCAGTTTTGCAGGGGACAATCAGCCCCAGCATTTT
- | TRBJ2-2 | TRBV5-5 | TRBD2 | CASSFAGTSGGWTGELFF | TGTGCCAGCAGCTTCGCCGGGACTAGCGGCGGTTGGACCGGGGAGCTGTTTTTT
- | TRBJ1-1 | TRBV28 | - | CASIMAGMVNTEAFF | TGTGCCAGCATCATGGCAGGGATGGTTAACACTGAAGCTTTCTTT
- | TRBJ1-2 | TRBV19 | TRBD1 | CASKSMTGNYGYTF | TGTGCCAGTAAAAGCATGACAGGGAACTATGGCTACACCTTC
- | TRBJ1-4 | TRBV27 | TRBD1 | CASSDRGDEKLFF | TGTGCCAGCAGTGACAGGGGGGATGAAAAACTGTTTTTT
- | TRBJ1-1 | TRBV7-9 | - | CASSRDRIREGTEAFF | TGTGCCAGCAGCCGCGACAGGATAAGGGAAGGCACTGAAGCTTTCTTT
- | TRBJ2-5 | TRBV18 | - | CASSPRLVSQETQYF | TGTGCCAGCTCACCTCGTCTAGTTTCCCAAGAGACCCAGTACTTC
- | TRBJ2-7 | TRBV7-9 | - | CASSLGAESSYEQYF | TGTGCCAGCAGCTTAGGGGCAGAGAGCTCCTACGAGCAGTACTTC
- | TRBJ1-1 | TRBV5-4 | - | CASSLQGVNTEAFF | TGTGCCAGCAGCTTACAGGGAGTTAACACTGAAGCTTTCTTT
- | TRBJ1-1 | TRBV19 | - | CASSMMSGQLNTEAFF | TGTGCCAGTAGTATGATGAGTGGGCAGTTGAACACTGAAGCTTTCTTT
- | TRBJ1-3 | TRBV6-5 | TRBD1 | CASSYSGGTNTIYF | TGTGCCAGCAGTTACTCAGGGGGCACAAACACCATATATTTT
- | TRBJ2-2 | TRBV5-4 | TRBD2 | CASSLNSGGMAGELFF | TGTGCCAGCAGCTTGAATAGCGGGGGGATGGCCGGGGAGCTGTTTTTT
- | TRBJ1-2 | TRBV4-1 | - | CASTPGVKYGYTF | TGCGCCAGCACCCCCGGGGTAAAGTATGGCTACACCTTC
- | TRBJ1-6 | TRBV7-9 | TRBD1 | CASSKGQGNSPLHF | TGTGCCAGCAGCAAGGGACAGGGGAACTCACCCCTCCACTTT
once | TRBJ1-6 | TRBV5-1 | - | CASSLRDNSPLHF | TGCGCCAGCAGCTTACGGGACAACTCACCCCTCCACTTT
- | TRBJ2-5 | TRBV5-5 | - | CASTPAGYKAQYF | TGTGCCAGCACCCCAGCAGGCTATAAGGCCCAGTACTTC
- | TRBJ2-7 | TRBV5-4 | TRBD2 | CASSRKLGLAGDEQYF | TGTGCCAGCAGCAGAAAGTTGGGACTAGCGGGGGACGAGCAGTACTTC
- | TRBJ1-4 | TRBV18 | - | CASSQNGATNEKLFF | TGTGCCAGCTCACAAAACGGTGCAACTAATGAAAAACTGTTTTTT
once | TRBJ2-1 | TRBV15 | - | CATAPLSPRGNEQFF | TGTGCCACCGCCCCCCTTAGCCCGCGTGGCAATGAGCAGTTCTTC
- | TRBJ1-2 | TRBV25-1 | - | CATSKRPDLNGYTF | TGTGCCACTTCGAAGCGGCCCGACCTGAATGGCTACACCTTC
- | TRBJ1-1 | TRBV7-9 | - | CASSPQFNTEAFF | TGTGCCAGCAGCCCCCAATTTAACACTGAAGCTTTCTTT
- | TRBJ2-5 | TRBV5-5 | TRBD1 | CASSFNWDRGQETQYF | TGTGCCAGCAGCTTTAACTGGGACAGGGGACAAGAGACCCAGTACTTC
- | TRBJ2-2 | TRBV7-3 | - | CASTGRSGELFF | TGTGCCAGCACAGGGAGGTCCGGGGAGCTGTTTTTT
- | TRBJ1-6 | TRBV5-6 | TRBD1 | CASSLVDRVRSPLHF | TGTGCCAGCAGCTTGGTTGACAGGGTGCGGTCACCCCTCCACTTT
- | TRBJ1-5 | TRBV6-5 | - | CASRPGGGYQPQHF | TGTGCCAGCAGACCTGGCGGAGGGTATCAGCCCCAGCATTTT
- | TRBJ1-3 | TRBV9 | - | CASSVDRGSAGNTIYF | TGTGCCAGCAGCGTAGACCGGGGTTCGGCTGGAAACACCATATATTTT
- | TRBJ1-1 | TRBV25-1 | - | CASRPGLGQGGTEAFF | TGTGCCAGCAGACCTGGCCTGGGGCAGGGAGGCACTGAAGCTTTCTTT
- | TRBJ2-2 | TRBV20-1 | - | CSARAGRELFF | TGCAGTGCTAGAGCTGGCCGGGAGCTGTTTTTT
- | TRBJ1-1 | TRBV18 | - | CASSGDMNTEAFF | TGTGCCAGCTCAGGGGACATGAACACTGAAGCTTTCTTT
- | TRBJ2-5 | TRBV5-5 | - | CASSPSDRIIAGRQETQYF | TGTGCCAGCAGTCCCTCGGACAGGATTATAGCGGGGAGACAAGAGACCCAGTACTTC
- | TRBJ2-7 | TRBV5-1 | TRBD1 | CASSLVTGIYYEQYF | TGCGCCAGCAGCTTGGTGACAGGGATTTACTACGAGCAGTACTTC
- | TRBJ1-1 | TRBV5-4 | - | CASSLGGGYNTEAFF | TGTGCCAGCAGCTTGGGAGGGGGATACAACACTGAAGCTTTCTTT
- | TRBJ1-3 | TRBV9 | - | CASSGGPRSGNTIYF | TGTGCCAGCAGCGGGGGCCCACGCTCTGGAAACACCATATATTTT
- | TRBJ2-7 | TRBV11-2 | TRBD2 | CASSSRLAGNLQYF | TGTGCCAGCAGCTCGAGACTAGCGGGGAACTTGCAGTACTTC
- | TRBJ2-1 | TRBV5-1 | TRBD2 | CASSGDYRSYNEQFF | TGCGCCAGCAGCGGGGACTACCGCTCCTACAATGAGCAGTTCTTC
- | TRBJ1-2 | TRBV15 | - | CATSRDTYGYTF | TGTGCCACCAGCAGGGACACATATGGCTACACCTTC
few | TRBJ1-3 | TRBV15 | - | CATTPTGGINTIYF | TGTGCCACCACTCCCACCGGGGGGATCAACACCATATATTTT
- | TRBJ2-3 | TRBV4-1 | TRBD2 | CASSLKETSGGAWDTQYF | TGCGCCAGCAGCCTCAAGGAGACTAGCGGGGGGGCGTGGGATACGCAGTATTTT
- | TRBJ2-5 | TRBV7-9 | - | CASSLVGETQYF | TGTGCCAGCAGCTTAGTCGGTGAGACCCAGTACTTC
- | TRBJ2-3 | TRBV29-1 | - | CSVVGGVVTDTQYF | TGCAGCGTTGTTGGAGGGGTGGTCACAGATACGCAGTATTTT